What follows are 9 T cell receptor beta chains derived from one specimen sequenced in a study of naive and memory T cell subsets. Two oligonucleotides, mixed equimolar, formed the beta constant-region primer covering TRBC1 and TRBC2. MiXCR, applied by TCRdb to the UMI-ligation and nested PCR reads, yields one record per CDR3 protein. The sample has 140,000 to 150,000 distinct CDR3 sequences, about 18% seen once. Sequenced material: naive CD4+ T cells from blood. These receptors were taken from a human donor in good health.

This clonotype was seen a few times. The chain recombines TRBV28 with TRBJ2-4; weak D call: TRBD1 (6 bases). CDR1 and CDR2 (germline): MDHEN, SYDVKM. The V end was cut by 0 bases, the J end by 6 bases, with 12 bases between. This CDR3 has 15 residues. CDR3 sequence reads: CASSLWRSRGNIQYF. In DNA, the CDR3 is TGTGCCAGCAGTTTATGGCGCTCCAGGGGAAACATTCAGTACTTC.

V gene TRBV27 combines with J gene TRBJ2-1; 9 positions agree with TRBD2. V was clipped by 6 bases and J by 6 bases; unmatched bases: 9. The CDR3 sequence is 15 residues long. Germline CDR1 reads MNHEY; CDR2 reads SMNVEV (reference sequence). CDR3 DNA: TGTGCCAGCAGCTCTTGGCGGGAGGGAACCAATGAGCAGTTCTTC. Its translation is CASSSWREGTNEQFF.

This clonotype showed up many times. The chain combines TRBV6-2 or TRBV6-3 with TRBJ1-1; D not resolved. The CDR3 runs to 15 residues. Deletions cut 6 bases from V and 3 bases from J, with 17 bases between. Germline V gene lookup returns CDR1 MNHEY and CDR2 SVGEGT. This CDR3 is CASSELLSYYTEAFF. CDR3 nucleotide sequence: TGTGCCAGCAGCGAGCTCCTCTCCTACTACACTGAAGCTTTCTTT.

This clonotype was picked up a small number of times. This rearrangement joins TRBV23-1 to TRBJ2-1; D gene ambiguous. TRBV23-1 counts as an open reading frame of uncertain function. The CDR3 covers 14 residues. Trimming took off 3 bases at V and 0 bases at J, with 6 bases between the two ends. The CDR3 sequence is CASSHCRSYNEQFF. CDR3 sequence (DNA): TGCGCCAGCAGTCATTGCCGCTCCTACAATGAGCAGTTCTTC.

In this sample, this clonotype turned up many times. The CDR3 sequence is CASSLVQGAGEPQHF. CDR3 nucleotide sequence: TGTGCCAGCAGTTTGGTACAGGGGGCTGGAGAGCCCCAGCATTTT. This chain uses TRBV12-3 or TRBV12-4 with TRBJ1-5, with 9 bases matching TRBD1. The CDR3 contains 15 residues. The trim removed 3 bases at V and 8 bases at J, leaving 8 bases unmatched.

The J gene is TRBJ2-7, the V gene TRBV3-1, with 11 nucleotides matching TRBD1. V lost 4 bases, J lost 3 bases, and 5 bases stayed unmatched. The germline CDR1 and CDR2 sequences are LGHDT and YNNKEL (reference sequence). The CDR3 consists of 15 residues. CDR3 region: CASSPTGTGGYEQYF. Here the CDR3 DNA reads TGTGCCAGCAGCCCAACCGGGACAGGGGGCTACGAGCAGTACTTC.

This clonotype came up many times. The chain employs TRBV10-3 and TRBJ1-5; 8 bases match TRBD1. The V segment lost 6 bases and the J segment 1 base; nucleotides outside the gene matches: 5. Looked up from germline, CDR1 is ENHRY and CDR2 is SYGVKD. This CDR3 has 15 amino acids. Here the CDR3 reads CAISAGGLSNQPQHF. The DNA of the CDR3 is TGTGCCATCAGCGCAGGGGGCTTGAGCAATCAGCCCCAGCATTTT.

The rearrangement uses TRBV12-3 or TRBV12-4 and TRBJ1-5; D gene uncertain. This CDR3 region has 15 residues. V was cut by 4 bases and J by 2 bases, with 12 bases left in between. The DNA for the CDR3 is TGTGCCAGCAGTTCTGGGAAAAGGGGCAATCAGCCCCAGCATTTT. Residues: CASSSGKRGNQPQHF.

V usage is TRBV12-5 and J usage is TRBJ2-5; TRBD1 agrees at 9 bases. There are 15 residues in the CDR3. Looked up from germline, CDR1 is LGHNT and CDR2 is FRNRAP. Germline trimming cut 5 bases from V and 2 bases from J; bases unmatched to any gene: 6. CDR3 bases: TGTGCTAGTGGTCAACAGGACAGGGGACAAGAGACCCAGTACTTC. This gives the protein CASGQQDRGQETQYF.